The 15 T cell receptor beta chains below all came from one sample that was sequenced in a study of early T cells in non-severe SARS-CoV-2 infection. TCRdb re-called the 5' RACE reads through MiXCR, storing one row per CDR3 protein. The sample lists about 60,000 distinct CDR3 sequences; around 14% were seen once. Sequenced material: whole blood. All receptors come from an adult who was a healthcare worker with PCR-confirmed SARS-CoV-2 infection or an uninfected control (not recorded which).

The V call is TRBV14, the J call TRBJ2-7; D not resolved. This CDR3 region has 13 residues. V gave up 1 base and J gave up 2 bases, with 6 bases separating them. Germline CDR1 is SGHDN and CDR2 is FVKESK. The CDR3 DNA is TGTGCCAGCAGCCAAGCTTGGACCTACGAGCAGTACTTC. Protein sequence: CASSQAWTYEQYF.

This chain uses TRBV5-1 with TRBJ1-1; D is unclear. The germline V gene has CDR1 SGHRS and CDR2 YFSETQ. CDR3 length: 18 amino acids. The germline V and J ends were trimmed by 1 base and 0 bases, with 19 bases remaining between them. The CDR3 is CASSLPPEETQMNTEAFF. The CDR3 DNA is TGCGCCAGCAGCTTGCCCCCGGAGGAGACACAGATGAACACTGAAGCTTTCTTT.

The genes are TRBV7-2 and TRBJ2-5; D possibly corresponds to TRBD2 (6 bases). CDR3 size: 15 residues. CDR1 and CDR2 (germline): SGHTA, FQGNSA. V was cut by 5 bases and J by 3 bases, with 16 bases left in between. CDR3 coding DNA: TGTGCCAGCAGCCAATCGGGGCTAGCGAAAGAGACCCAGTACTTC. Its protein is CASSQSGLAKETQYF. Together with reference TRBV7-2 and TRBJ2-5, the CDR3 gives the full variable domain: GAGVSQSPSNKVTEKGKDVELRCDPISGHTALYWYRQSLGQGLEFLIYFQGNSAPDKSGLPSDRFSAERTGGSVSTLTIQRTQQEDSAVYLCASSQSGLAKETQYFGPGTRLLVL.

This clonotype was detected only a few times. This chain connects TRBV3-1 to TRBJ2-3, with 8 bases that match TRBD1. This CDR3 region has 16 residues. After removal of 4 bases from V and 0 bases from J, the junction contained 6 bases not matched to a gene. Germline values: CDR1 LGHDT, CDR2 YNNKEL (reference sequence). CDR3 region: CASSPGGGTSTDTQYF. CDR3 nucleotide sequence: TGTGCCAGCAGCCCAGGGGGCGGGACCAGCACAGATACGCAGTATTTT.

The CDR3 nucleotides read TGTGCCAGCAGCTTGGACAATAACTATGGCTACACCTTC. Protein product: CASSLDNNYGYTF. The chain has TRBV5-6 and TRBJ1-2; no definite D call. Germline CDR1 SGHDT, CDR2 YYEEEE. V was trimmed by 0 bases and J by 1 base, leaving 4 bases between them. The CDR3 runs 13 residues.

Only a few counts were recorded for this clonotype. The V and J genes are TRBV7-8 and TRBJ1-5; TRBD1 agrees at 7 bases. Per germline, CDR1 SGHVS and CDR2 FQNEAQ. The CDR3 has 15 residues. Unmatched junction bases numbered 5, after V lost 1 base and J lost 5 bases. This CDR3 is CASSLEAGGYQPQHF. CDR3 nucleotides: TGTGCCAGCAGCTTAGAGGCAGGGGGTTATCAGCCCCAGCATTTT.

The sample holds a few counts of this clonotype. J is TRBJ2-5 and V is TRBV9, with D perhaps assigned TRBD1 or TRBD2 (5 bases each). Germline V gene lookup returns CDR1 SGDLS and CDR2 YYNGEE. The CDR3 consists of 15 residues. The V gene lost 0 bases and the J gene lost 4 bases, with 13 bases spanning the gap. In DNA form, the CDR3 reads TGTGCCAGCAGCGTAGATCCAGGGAGCCCAGAGACCCAGTACTTC. Its translation: CASSVDPGSPETQYF.

This clonotype was found many times. The rearrangement uses TRBV10-3 and TRBJ1-2; 8 bases are shared with TRBD1. Unmatched junction bases numbered 11, after V lost 4 bases and J lost 1 base. The CDR3 covers 17 residues. Germline lookup yields CDR1 ENHRY and CDR2 SYGVKD. CDR3 nucleotides: TGTGCCATCAGTGCCTCCGGACAGGGAGGGTTTAACTATGGCTACACCTTC. Translation gives CAISASGQGGFNYGYTF.

The chain links TRBV3-1 to TRBJ1-6; D gene uncertain. V gave up 4 bases and J gave up 8 bases, with 9 bases separating them. Germline CDR1 is LGHDT and CDR2 is YNNKEL (reference sequence). The CDR3 extends over 13 amino acids. CDR3 residues: CASSPNRDSPLHF. The CDR3 nucleotides read TGTGCCAGCAGCCCGAATAGGGATTCACCCCTCCACTTT. Based on the CDR3 plus reference TRBV3-1 and TRBJ1-6, the full variable domain is DTAVSQTPKYLVTQMGNDKSIKCEQNLGHDTMYWYKQDSKKFLKIMFSYNNKELIINETVPNRFSPKSPDKAHLNLHINSLELGDSAVYFCASSPNRDSPLHFGNGTRLTVT.

This chain uses TRBV6-5 with TRBJ1-4; a possible D gene is TRBD1 (5 bases). Germline CDR1 and CDR2: MNHEY and SVGAGI. The V end was cut by 4 bases, the J end by 5 bases, with 11 bases between. This CDR3 has 14 residues. The CDR3 nucleotides read TGTGCCAGCAGTTTGTCAGGGTTCAATGAAAAACTGTTTTTT. It specifies CASSLSGFNEKLFF.

The V call is TRBV5-6, the J call TRBJ2-1; weak D call: TRBD1 (5 bases). The germline CDR1 and CDR2 sequences are SGHDT and YYEEEE. This CDR3 spans 16 amino acids. V gave up 6 bases and J gave up 10 bases, with 26 bases separating them. The CDR3 DNA reads as TGTGCCAGCACCTTAAGTTGGGGCAGAAGCTTCGGGGAGCAGTTCTTC. Translation gives CASTLSWGRSFGEQFF.

This clonotype came up many times. The chain couples TRBV5-1 to TRBJ2-5; TRBD2 might be the D (5 bases). V was clipped by 7 bases and J by 1 base, with 14 bases between them. There are 14 residues in the CDR3. Germline CDR1 and CDR2: SGHRS and YFSETQ. CDR3 amino acids: CASYLLASQETQYF. Here the CDR3 DNA reads TGCGCCAGCTACCTCCTAGCTTCCCAAGAGACCCAGTACTTC.

This clonotype came up a few times. The chain uses TRBV30 and TRBJ1-1; D ambiguous. V lost 0 bases and J 7 bases, leaving 6 bases between the germline ends. CDR3 length equals 11 residues. CDR1 and CDR2 from the germline V gene are GTSNPN and SVGIG (reference sequence). CDR3 residues: CAWSVSREAFF. As DNA, the CDR3 is TGTGCCTGGAGTGTATCGCGTGAAGCTTTCTTT.

In its sample, this clonotype was seen a few times. The chain has TRBV6-2 or TRBV6-3 and TRBJ2-7; 7 nucleotides match TRBD1. CDR1 and CDR2 (germline): MNHEY, SVGEGT. The CDR3 loop spans 12 amino acids. Trimming at V came to 4 bases and at J to 7 bases, leaving 4 bases not matched to a gene. Here the CDR3 reads CASSSTGDEQYF. CDR3 in DNA: TGTGCCAGCAGTTCCACAGGGGATGAGCAGTACTTC.

This clonotype came up many times. The chain's CDR3 is CAISVGTDYGYTF. For the CDR3, the DNA is TGTGCCATCTCTGTGGGCACGGACTATGGCTACACCTTC. The genes are TRBV6-1 and TRBJ1-2; D is unresolved. With 10 bases removed from V and 3 bases from J, the gap between germline ends came to 15 bases. Per germline, CDR1 MNHNS and CDR2 SASEGT. The length of the CDR3 is 13 residues.